The clone carrying this T cell receptor (beta chain) has more than one count but fewer than ten. The assay was immunoSEQ multiplex PCR, and TCRdb's table has in-frame clones only and misses some. The repertoire holds hundreds of thousands of clones, with under 80% as singletons. The V gene lost 1 base and the J gene lost 4 bases, with 6 bases spanning the gap. Germline-derived CDR1 and CDR2 are LGHNA and YSLEER. This CDR3 spans 13 amino acids. These data come from a study of shared clonotypes between healthy human individuals. Only Caucasian adults living in Nashville, Tennessee served as donors. This TCR was sampled from a man aged 30 to 39 in good health. This sequence joins TRBV4-3 and TRBJ2-3; TRBD2 is a possible D gene (5 bases). The sequenced sample was memory CD4+ T cells sorted from blood. This sample's subset: CD45RA-negative fraction. CDR3 nucleotides: TGCGCCAGCAGCCAAGGGCGGGCAGATACGCAGTATTTT. It encodes CASSQGRADTQYF.